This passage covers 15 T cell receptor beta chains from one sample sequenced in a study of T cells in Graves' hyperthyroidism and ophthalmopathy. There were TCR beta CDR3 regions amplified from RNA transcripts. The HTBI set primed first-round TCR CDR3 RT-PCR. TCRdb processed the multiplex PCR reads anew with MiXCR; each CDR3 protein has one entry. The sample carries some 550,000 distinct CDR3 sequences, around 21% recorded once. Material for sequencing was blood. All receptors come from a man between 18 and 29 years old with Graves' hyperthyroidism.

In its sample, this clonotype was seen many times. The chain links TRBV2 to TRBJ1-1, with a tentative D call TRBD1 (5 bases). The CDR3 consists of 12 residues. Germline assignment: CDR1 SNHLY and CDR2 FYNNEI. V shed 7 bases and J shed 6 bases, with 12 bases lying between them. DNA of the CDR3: TGTGCCAGCACCGGGACGAGTGCTGAAGCTTTCTTT. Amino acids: CASTGTSAEAFF. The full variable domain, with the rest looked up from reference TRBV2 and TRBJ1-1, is EPEVTQTPSHQVTQMGQEVILRCVPISNHLYFYWYRQILGQKVEFLVSFYNNEISEKSEIFDDQFSVERPDGSNFTLKIRSTKLEDSAMYFCASTGTSAEAFFGQGTRLTVV.

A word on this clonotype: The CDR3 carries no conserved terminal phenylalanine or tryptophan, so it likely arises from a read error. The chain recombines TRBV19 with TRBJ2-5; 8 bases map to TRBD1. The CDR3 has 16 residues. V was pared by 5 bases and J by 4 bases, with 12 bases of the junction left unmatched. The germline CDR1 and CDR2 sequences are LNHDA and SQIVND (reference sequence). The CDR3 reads CASSPRQGYMGETQYL. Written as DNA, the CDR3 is TGTGCCAGTAGTCCTCGACAGGGGTATATGGGAGAGACCCAGTACCTC.

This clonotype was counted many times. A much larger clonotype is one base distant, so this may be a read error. The DNA for the CDR3 is TGTGCCAGCAGCTTAGAAAGCACTGAAGCTTTCTTT. This codes for CASSLESTEAFF. The chain employs TRBV11-2 and TRBJ1-1, with D unclear. Germline V gives CDR1 SGHAT, CDR2 FQNNGV. CDR3 length: 12 amino acids. The V end was cut by 0 bases, the J end by 4 bases, with 3 bases between.

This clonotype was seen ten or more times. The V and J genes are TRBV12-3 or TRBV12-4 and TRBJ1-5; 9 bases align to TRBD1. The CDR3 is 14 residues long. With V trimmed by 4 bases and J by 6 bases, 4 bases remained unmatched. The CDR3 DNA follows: TGTGCCAGCAGTTGGGACAGGGCAAGTCAGCCCCAGCATTTT. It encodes CASSWDRASQPQHF.

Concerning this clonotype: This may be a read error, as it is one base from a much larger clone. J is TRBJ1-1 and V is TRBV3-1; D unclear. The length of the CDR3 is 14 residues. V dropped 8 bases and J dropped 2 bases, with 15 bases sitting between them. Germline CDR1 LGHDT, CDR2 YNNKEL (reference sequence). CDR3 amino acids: CASCVGYGNTEAFF. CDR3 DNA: TGTGCCAGCTGCGTAGGTTACGGAAACACTGAAGCTTTCTTT.

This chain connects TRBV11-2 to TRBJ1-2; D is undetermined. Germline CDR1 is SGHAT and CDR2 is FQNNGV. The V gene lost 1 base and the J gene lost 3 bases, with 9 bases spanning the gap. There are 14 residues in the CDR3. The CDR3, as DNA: TGTGCCAGCAGCTTAGGCGGTACCTACTATGGCTACACCTTC. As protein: CASSLGGTYYGYTF.

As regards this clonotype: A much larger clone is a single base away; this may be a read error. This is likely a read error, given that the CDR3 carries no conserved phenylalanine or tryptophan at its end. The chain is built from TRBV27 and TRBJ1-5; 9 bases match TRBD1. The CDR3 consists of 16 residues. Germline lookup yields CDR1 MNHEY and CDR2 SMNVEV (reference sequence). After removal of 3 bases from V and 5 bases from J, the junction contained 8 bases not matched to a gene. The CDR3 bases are TGTGCCAGCAGTTTCACAGGGGGCGGCCTTTATCAGCCCCAGCATGTT. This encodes CASSFTGGGLYQPQHV.

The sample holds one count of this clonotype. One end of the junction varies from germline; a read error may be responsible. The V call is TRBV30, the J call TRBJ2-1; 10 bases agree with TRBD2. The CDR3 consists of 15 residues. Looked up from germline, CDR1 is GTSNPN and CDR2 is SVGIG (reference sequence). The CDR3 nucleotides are TGTGCCTGGAGTGTAGGGACTAGCGCCTACAATGAGAAGTTCTTC. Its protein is CAWSVGTSAYNEKFF.

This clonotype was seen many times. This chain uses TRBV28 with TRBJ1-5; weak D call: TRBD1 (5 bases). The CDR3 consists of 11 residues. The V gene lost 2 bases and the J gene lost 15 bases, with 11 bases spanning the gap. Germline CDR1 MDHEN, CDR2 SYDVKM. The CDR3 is CASSLRDLPHF. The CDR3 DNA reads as TGTGCCAGCAGTTTAAGGGACCTCCCGCATTTT.

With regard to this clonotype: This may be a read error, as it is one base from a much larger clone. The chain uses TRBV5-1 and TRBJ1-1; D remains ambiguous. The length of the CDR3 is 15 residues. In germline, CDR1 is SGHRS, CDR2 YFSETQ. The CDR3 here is CASSFGITMNTEALF. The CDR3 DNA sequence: TGCGCCAGCAGCTTCGGTATAACGATGAACACTGAAGCTTTGTTT.

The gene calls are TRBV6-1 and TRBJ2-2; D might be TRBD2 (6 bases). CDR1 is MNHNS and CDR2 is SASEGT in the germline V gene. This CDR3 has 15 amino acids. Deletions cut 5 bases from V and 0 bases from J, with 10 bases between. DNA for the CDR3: TGTGCCAGCAGTACGGGACTTCCGAACACCGGGGAGCTGTTTTTT. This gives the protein CASSTGLPNTGELFF.

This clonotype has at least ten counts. The CDR3 reads CASSSLQETQYF. As DNA, the CDR3 is TGTGCCAGCAGTTCGCTCCAAGAGACCCAGTACTTC. The chain employs TRBV27 and TRBJ2-5; no definite D call. The CDR3 consists of 12 residues. Germline V lookup: CDR1 MNHEY, CDR2 SMNVEV (reference sequence). V was clipped by 4 bases and J by 1 base, with 4 bases between them.

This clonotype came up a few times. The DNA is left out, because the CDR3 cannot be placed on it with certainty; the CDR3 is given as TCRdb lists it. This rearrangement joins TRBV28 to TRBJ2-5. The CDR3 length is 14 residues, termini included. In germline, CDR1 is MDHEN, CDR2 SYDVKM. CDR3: CASSFDFRGETQYF.

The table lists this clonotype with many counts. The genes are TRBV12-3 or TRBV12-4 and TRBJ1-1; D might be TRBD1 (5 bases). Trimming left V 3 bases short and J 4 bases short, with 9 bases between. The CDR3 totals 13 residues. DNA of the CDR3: TGTGCCAGCAGTTTGGGGACTCGCACTGAAGCTTTCTTT. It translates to CASSLGTRTEAFF.

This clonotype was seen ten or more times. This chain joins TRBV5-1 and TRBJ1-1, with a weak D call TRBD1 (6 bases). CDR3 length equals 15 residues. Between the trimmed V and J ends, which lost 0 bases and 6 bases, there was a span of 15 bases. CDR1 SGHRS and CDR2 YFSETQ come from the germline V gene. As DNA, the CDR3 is TGCGCCAGCAGCTTGGGGTCGCCGGCAGGGGCTGAAGCTTTCTTT. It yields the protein CASSLGSPAGAEAFF. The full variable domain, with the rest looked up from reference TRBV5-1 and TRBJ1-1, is KAGVTQTPRYLIKTRGQQVTLSCSPISGHRSVSWYQQTPGQGLQFLFEYFSETQRNKGNFPGRFSGRQFSNSRSEMNVSTLELGDSALYLCASSLGSPAGAEAFFGQGTRLTVV.